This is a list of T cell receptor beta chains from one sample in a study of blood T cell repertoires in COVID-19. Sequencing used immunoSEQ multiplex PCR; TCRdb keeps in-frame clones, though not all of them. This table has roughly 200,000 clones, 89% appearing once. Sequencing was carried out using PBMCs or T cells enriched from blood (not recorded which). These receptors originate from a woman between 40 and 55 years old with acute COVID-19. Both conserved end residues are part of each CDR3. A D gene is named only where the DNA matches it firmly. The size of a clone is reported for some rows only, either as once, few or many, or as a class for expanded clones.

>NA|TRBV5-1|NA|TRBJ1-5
TGCGCCAGCAGCCCCGGGGAGTATAGCAATCAGCCCCAGCATTTT
CASSPGEYSNQPQHF
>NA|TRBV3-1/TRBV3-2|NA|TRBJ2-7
TGTGCCAGCAGCCTTTGGACAGAGACCTACGAGCAGTACTTC
CASSLWTETYEQYF
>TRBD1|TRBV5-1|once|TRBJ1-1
TGCGCCAGTCAAGCCGGGACAGGGATGAACACTGAAGCTTTCTTT
CASQAGTGMNTEAFF
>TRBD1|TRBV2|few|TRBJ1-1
TGTGCCAGCAGCGGACAGGGTAGAATGAACACTGAAGCTTTCTTT
CASSGQGRMNTEAFF
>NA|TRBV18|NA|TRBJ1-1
TGTGCCAGCTCGTCCCGGAGGGAGAACACTGAAGCTTTCTTT
CASSSRRENTEAFF
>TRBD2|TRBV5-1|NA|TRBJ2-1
TGCGCCAGCAGCATAGGAGCGGGGTCCGACAATGAGCAGTTCTTC
CASSIGAGSDNEQFF
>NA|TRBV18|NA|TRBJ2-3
TGTGCCAGCTCAACTGCGAGAAGCACAGATACGCAGTATTTT
CASSTARSTDTQYF
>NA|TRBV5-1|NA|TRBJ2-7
TGCGCCAGCAGCTTGGCTTTCGGACAGGAGCAGTACTTC
CASSLAFGQEQYF
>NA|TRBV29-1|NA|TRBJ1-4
TGCAGCGTTGAAGGGCAGGGCGGCCAACTGTTTTTT
CSVEGQGGQLFF
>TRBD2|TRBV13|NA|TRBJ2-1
TGTGCCAGCAGCTTAGAAGCTAGCGGAGTCCCCTCCTACAATGAGCAGTTCTTC
CASSLEASGVPSYNEQFF
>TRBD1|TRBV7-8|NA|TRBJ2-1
TGTGCCAGCAGCCCTAGGGGGCCCTCCTACAATGAGCAGTTCTTC
CASSPRGPSYNEQFF
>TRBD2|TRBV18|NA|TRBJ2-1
TGTGCCAGCTCACCGTTCTCACTAGCGGGGACGAGCTCCTACAATGAGCAGTTCTTC
CASSPFSLAGTSSYNEQFF
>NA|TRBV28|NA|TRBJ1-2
TGTGCCAGCAGCCTAGACAGTACGTACTATGGCTACACCTTC
CASSLDSTYYGYTF
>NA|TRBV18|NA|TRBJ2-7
TGTGCCAGCTCACCCCCTGGGACTGGGGTCCACGAGCAGTACTTC
CASSPPGTGVHEQYF
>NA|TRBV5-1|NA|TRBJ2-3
TGCGCCAGCAGCTTGGCTGGAGGGTACCCTAGCACAGATACGCAGTATTTT
CASSLAGGYPSTDTQYF
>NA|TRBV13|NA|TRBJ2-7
TGTGCCAGCAGCTTGGGGGGGGGCCCCTCCTACGAGCAGTACTTC
CASSLGGGPSYEQYF
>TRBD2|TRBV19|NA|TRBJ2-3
TGTGCCAGTAGCGGACTAGTTCGTGGTGGTACGCAGTATTTT
CASSGLVRGGTQYF
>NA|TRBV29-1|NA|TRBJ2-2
TGCAGCGCTAATGCGGGATATGGCGGGGAGCTGTTTTTT
CSANAGYGGELFF
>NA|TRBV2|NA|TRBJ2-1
TGTGCCAGCACACGGGAATGGGACTCCTCATACAATGAGCAGTTCTTC
CASTREWDSSYNEQFF
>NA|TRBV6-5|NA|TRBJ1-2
TGTGCCAGCAGTTACACTTTAGACAGCCGAATCGACTACACCTTC
CASSYTLDSRIDYTF
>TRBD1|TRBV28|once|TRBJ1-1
TGTGCCATTGGGACAGGGGAATGGACTGAAGCTTTCTTT
CAIGTGEWTEAFF
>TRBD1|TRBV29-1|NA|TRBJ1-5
TGCAGCGCCTCGGGACAGGGTAATCAGCCCCAGCATTTT
CSASGQGNQPQHF
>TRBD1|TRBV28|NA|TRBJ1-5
TGTGCCAGCAGGAAGAAAACAGGGGGGCAGCCCCAGCATTTT
CASRKKTGGQPQHF
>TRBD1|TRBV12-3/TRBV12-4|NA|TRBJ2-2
TGTGCCAGCAGGGTACAGGGGTCCGGGGAGCTGTTTTTT
CASRVQGSGELFF
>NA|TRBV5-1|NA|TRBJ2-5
TGCGCCAGCAGCTTGACAGGCTGGGAAGAAGAGACCCAGTACTTC
CASSLTGWEEETQYF
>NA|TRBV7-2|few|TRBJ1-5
TGTGCCAGCAGCCCGGGACTGGGACATCAGCCCCAGCATTTT
CASSPGLGHQPQHF